What follows is one T cell receptor (beta chain) and its context. V lost 4 bases and J 4 bases, leaving 16 bases between the germline ends. The CDR3 is 15 amino acids. Germline CDR1 is SEHNR and CDR2 is FQNEAQ (reference sequence). This sample's treatment: oral pan-JAK inhibitor, 5-10 mg twice daily. Sequencing templates came from extracted RNA that was reverse transcribed into cDNA. TCRdb's copy holds only in-frame clones and misses some; the assay was immunoSEQ multiplex PCR. The sample records around 200,000 clones, 64% being singletons. The data were obtained in a study of CD8+ T cells in alopecia areata. Study-level information: Patients given treatment had severity scored by the percentage of scalp area affected.

The TCR originated in a human donor with alopecia areata. The sequencing here drew on CD4+ T cells sorted from blood, taken at week 4, from a patient treated with tofacitinib. This chain uses TRBV7-9 with TRBJ1-2, with D perhaps TRBD1 (5 bases). CDR3 DNA sequence: TGTGCCAGCAGCTCTTTTTCGCAGGGCAGCTATGGCTACACCTTC. Amino acids: CASSSFSQGSYGYTF.